Listed below are T cell receptor beta chains from one sample, sequenced in a study of T cells in Graves' hyperthyroidism and ophthalmopathy. TCRdb reanalysed the multiplex PCR reads using MiXCR and keeps one entry per CDR3 protein. The data contain about 640,000 distinct CDR3 sequences, 13% to 15% of them singletons. The sequencing sample was made of blood. These receptors all stem from a woman between 50 and 59 years old with Graves' ophthalmopathy. The CDR3 runs from the conserved cysteine through the conserved F or W. The D gene is left open where the match is weak. Only part of the rows carry a size: once, few, many, or a class if the clone is expanded.

>TRBV20-1|few|TRBJ2-1|TRBD2
CSANRAGGSYNEQFF
TGCAGTGCTAACCGTGCGGGAGGCTCCTACAATGAGCAGTTCTTC
>TRBV12-5|few|TRBJ2-3|TRBD2
CASGPGTSGRSDTQYF
TGTGCTAGTGGACCCGGGACTAGCGGGCGCTCAGATACGCAGTATTTT
>TRBV6-2/TRBV6-3|many|TRBJ2-1|TRBD1
CASSRGQVSYNEQFF
TGTGCCAGCAGTCGAGGACAGGTCTCCTACAATGAGCAGTTCTTC
>TRBV24-1|-|TRBJ1-5|TRBD1
CATSDTGTGDQPQHF
TGTGCCACCAGTGATACCGGGACAGGGGATCAGCCCCAGCATTTT
>TRBV9|many|TRBJ2-1|-
CASSVGVGPEQFF
TGTGCCAGCAGCGTAGGAGTAGGCCCTGAGCAGTTCTTC
>TRBV30|-|TRBJ1-4|TRBD1
CAWRQGTGYKWPNEKLFF
TGTGCCTGGAGACAGGGGACAGGGTATAAGTGGCCCAATGAAAAACTGTTTTTT
>TRBV29-1|once|TRBJ2-2|TRBD1
CSVEEANRGRTGELFF
TGCAGCGTTGAAGAGGCCAACAGGGGACGGACCGGGGAGCTGTTTTTT
>TRBV5-1|many|TRBJ2-1|-
CASSLRGTENEQFF
TGCGCCAGCAGCTTAAGGGGGACGGAAAATGAGCAGTTCTTC
>TRBV4-1|many|TRBJ2-3|-
CASSQDPASPPDTQYF
TGCGCCAGCAGCCAAGATCCGGCATCTCCCCCAGATACGCAGTATTTT
>TRBV10-3|few|TRBJ2-4|-
CAISTDRIKNIQYF
TGTGCCATCTCCACGGACAGAATTAAAAACATTCAGTACTTC
>TRBV6-2/TRBV6-3|many|TRBJ1-1|-
CASSFPRAAMNTEAFF
TGTGCCAGCAGTTTCCCCCGGGCCGCTATGAACACTGAAGCTTTCTTT
>TRBV5-6|many|TRBJ2-1|-
CASSLQRKKKGEQFF
TGTGCCAGCAGCTTGCAGCGTAAAAAGAAGGGTGAGCAGTTCTTC
>TRBV20-1|many|TRBJ2-1|TRBD2
CSARDLRELLYNEQFF
TGCAGTGCTAGAGATCTGCGGGAGTTACTTTACAATGAGCAGTTCTTC
>TRBV5-5|-|TRBJ1-1|-
CASSYWGRNTEAFF
TGTGCCAGCAGCTATTGGGGGCGAAACACTGAAGCTTTCTTT
>TRBV12-3/TRBV12-4|-|TRBJ2-2|-
CASRRDKANTGELSF
TGTGCCAGCCGGCGGGACAAAGCGAACACCGGGGAGCTGTCTTTT
>TRBV10-3|many|TRBJ2-5|-
CAISETAGTLQETQYF
TGTGCCATCAGTGAGACCGCCGGGACACTACAAGAGACCCAGTACTTC
>TRBV10-3|few|TRBJ2-2|-
CAISEDWTGELFF
TGTGCCATCAGTGAGGATTGGACCGGGGAGCTGTTTTTT
>TRBV7-2|few|TRBJ2-2|TRBD2
CASSFPTGLLRTGELFF
TGTGCCAGCAGCTTCCCCACGGGACTACTAAGGACCGGGGAGCTGTTTTTT
>TRBV29-1|many|TRBJ1-3|-
CSVGQSSGNTIYF
TGCAGCGTTGGACAGAGCTCTGGAAACACCATATATTTT
>TRBV2|many|TRBJ2-7|TRBD2
CASSVEGRSGSEQYF
TGTGCCAGCAGTGTAGAGGGAAGGAGCGGGAGCGAGCAGTACTTC
>TRBV20-1|many|TRBJ1-1|-
CSARDRGRSANTEAFF
TGCAGTGCTAGAGATAGGGGACGGTCGGCGAACACTGAAGCTTTCTTT
>TRBV29-1|-|TRBJ2-7|-
CSVQGLGGYEQYF
TGCAGCGTTCAGGGTCTCGGCGGCTACGAGCAGTACTTC
>TRBV7-2|many|TRBJ2-1|-
CASSLEAGINEQFF
TGTGCCAGCAGCTTAGAGGCGGGGATCAATGAGCAGTTCTTC
>TRBV5-1|few|TRBJ2-5|TRBD1
CASQDRGFGETQYF
TGCGCCAGCCAGGACAGGGGTTTTGGTGAGACCCAGTACTTC
>TRBV7-2|-|TRBJ2-5|-
CASSLWRETQYF
TGTGCCAGCAGCTTATGGCGGGAGACCCAGTACTTC
>TRBV24-1|-|TRBJ2-1|TRBD2
CATSDPGLATHTEQFF
TGTGCCACCAGTGACCCCGGACTAGCAACCCACACAGAGCAGTTCTTC
>TRBV5-1|many|TRBJ2-1|TRBD2
CASSRTSGRAGDEQFF
TGCGCCAGCAGCCGGACTAGCGGGAGGGCGGGCGATGAGCAGTTCTTC
>TRBV7-9|many|TRBJ2-5|-
CASSLVSETQYF
TGTGCCAGCAGCTTAGTCTCGGAGACCCAGTACTTC
>TRBV19|-|TRBJ1-2|TRBD1
CASSSLDRGPGYTF
TGTGCCAGTAGTTCTCTTGACAGGGGGCCTGGCTACACCTTC
>TRBV27|many|TRBJ2-3|-
CASSLSQGDEWGTQYF
TGTGCCAGCAGTTTATCCCAGGGCGATGAGTGGGGTACGCAGTATTTT
>TRBV4-1|few|TRBJ1-1|TRBD1
CASSQDRGRSEAFF
TGCGCCAGCAGCCAGGACAGGGGGAGGTCTGAAGCTTTCTTT
>TRBV7-8|many|TRBJ2-5|TRBD1
CASSLVGTELQETQYF
TGTGCCAGCAGCTTAGTAGGGACAGAACTTCAAGAGACCCAGTACTTC
>TRBV20-1|many|TRBJ2-7|-
CSARDPRSDPYEQYF
TGCAGTGCTAGAGATCCACGGAGTGACCCCTACGAGCAGTACTTC
>TRBV20-1|-|TRBJ2-7|-
CSVITHRDGSYEQYF
TGCAGTGTCATCACCCACCGGGACGGTTCCTACGAGCAGTACTTC
>TRBV6-1|few|TRBJ2-5|TRBD1
CASSYDRGKYF
TGTGCCAGCAGTTACGACAGGGGGAAGTACTTC
>TRBV27|many|TRBJ2-4|TRBD2
CASSLMASGRGLAKNIQYF
TGTGCCAGCAGTTTAATGGCTAGCGGTCGGGGACTAGCCAAAAACATTCAGTACTTC
>TRBV11-1|-|TRBJ2-2|TRBD2
CASSPGLAGYGELFF
TGCGCCAGCAGCCCGGGACTAGCGGGGTACGGGGAGCTGTTTTTT
>TRBV5-1|-|TRBJ1-6|TRBD1
CASSLEDRVSPLHF
TGCGCCAGCAGCTTGGAGGACAGGGTTTCACCCCTCCACTTT
>TRBV4-3|once|TRBJ1-5|TRBD1
CASSQTGVSNQPQHF
TGCGCCAGCAGCCAAACAGGGGTTAGCAATCAGCCCCAGCATTTT
>TRBV20-1|-|TRBJ2-5|TRBD2
CSAGLAGTQETQYF
TGCAGTGCGGGACTAGCGGGGACTCAAGAGACCCAGTACTTC
>TRBV20-1|many|TRBJ2-2|-
CSAMSRANTGELFF
TGCAGTGCTATGTCCAGGGCGAACACCGGGGAGCTGTTTTTT
>TRBV6-2/TRBV6-3|many|TRBJ2-7|-
CASSYPPNEQYF
TGTGCCAGCAGTTACCCACCAAACGAGCAGTACTTC
>TRBV28|many|TRBJ1-5|-
CATWGGAQRPQHF
TGTGCCACCTGGGGAGGAGCACAACGGCCCCAGCATTTT
>TRBV3-1|many|TRBJ2-1|TRBD1
CASSHRDRGSNEQFF
TGTGCCAGCAGCCACCGGGACAGGGGATCGAATGAGCAGTTCTTC